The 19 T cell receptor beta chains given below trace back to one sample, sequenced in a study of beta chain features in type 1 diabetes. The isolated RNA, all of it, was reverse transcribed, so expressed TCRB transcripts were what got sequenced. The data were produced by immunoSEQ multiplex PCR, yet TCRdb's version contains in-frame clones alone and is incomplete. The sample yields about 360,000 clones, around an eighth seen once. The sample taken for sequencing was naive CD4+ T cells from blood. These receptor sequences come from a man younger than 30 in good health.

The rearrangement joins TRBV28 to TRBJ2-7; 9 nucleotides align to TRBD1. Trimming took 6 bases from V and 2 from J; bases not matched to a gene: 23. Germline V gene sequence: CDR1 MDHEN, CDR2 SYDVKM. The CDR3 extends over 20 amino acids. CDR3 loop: CASSQPRDRVDPLSTYEQYF. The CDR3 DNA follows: TGTGCCAGCAGCCAACCCCGGGACAGGGTTGATCCGCTGAGCACCTACGAGCAGTACTTC. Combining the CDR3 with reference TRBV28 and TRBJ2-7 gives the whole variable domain DVKVTQSSRYLVKRTGEKVFLECVQDMDHENMFWYRQDPGLGLRLIYFSYDVKMKEKGDIPEGYSVSREKKERFSLILESASTNQTSMYLCASSQPRDRVDPLSTYEQYFGPGTRLTVT.

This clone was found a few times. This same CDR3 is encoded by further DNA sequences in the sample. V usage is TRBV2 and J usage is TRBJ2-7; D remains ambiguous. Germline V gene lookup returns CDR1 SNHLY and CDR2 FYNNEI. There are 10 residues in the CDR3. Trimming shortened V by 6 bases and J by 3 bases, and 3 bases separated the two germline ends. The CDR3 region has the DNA TGTGCCAGCAGCCGCTACGAGCAGTACTTC. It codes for CASSRYEQYF. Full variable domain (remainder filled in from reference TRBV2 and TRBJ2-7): EPEVTQTPSHQVTQMGQEVILRCVPISNHLYFYWYRQILGQKVEFLVSFYNNEISEKSEIFDDQFSVERPDGSNFTLKIRSTKLEDSAMYFCASSRYEQYFGPGTRLTVT.

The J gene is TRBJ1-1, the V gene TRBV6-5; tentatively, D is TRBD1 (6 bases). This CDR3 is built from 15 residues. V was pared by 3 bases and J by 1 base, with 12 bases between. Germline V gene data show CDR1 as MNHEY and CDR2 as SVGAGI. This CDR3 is CASSYRGQTNTEAFF. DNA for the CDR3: TGTGCCAGCAGTTATAGAGGACAGACGAACACTGAAGCTTTCTTT.

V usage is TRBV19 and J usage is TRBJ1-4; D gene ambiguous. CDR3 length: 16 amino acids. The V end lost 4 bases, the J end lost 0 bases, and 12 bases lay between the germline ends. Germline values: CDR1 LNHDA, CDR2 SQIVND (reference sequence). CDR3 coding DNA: TGTGCCAGTAGTACTGAGGGAACCGCAACTAATGAAAAACTGTTTTTT. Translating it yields CASSTEGTATNEKLFF.

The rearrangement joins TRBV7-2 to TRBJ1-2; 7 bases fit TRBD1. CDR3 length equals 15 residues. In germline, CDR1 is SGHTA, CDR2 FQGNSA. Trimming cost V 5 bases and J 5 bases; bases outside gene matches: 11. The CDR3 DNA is TGTGCCAGCAGCCTAAACGCCGGGACAGTTTATGGCTACACCTTC. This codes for CASSLNAGTVYGYTF.

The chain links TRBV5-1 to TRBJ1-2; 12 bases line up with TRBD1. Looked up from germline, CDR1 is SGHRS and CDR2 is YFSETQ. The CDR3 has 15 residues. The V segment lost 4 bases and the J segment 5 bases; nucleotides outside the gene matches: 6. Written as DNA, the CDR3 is TGCGCCAGCAGCGTGGGACAGGGGGCTGGATATGGCTACACCTTC. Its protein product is CASSVGQGAGYGYTF. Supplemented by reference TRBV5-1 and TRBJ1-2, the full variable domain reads KAGVTQTPRYLIKTRGQQVTLSCSPISGHRSVSWYQQTPGQGLQFLFEYFSETQRNKGNFPGRFSGRQFSNSRSEMNVSTLELGDSALYLCASSVGQGAGYGYTFGSGTRLTVV.

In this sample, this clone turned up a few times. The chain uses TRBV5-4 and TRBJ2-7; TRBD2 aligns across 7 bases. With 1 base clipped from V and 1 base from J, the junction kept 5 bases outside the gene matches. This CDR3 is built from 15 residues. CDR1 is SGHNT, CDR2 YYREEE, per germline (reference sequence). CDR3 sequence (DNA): TGTGCCAGCAGCTTGAAAAGCGGGATTTCCTACGAGCAGTACTTC. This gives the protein CASSLKSGISYEQYF.

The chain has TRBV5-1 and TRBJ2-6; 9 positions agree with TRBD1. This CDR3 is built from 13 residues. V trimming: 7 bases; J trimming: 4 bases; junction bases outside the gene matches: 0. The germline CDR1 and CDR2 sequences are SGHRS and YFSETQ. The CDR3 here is CASGQGGANVLTF. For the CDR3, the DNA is TGCGCCAGCGGACAGGGGGGGGCCAACGTCCTGACTTTC.

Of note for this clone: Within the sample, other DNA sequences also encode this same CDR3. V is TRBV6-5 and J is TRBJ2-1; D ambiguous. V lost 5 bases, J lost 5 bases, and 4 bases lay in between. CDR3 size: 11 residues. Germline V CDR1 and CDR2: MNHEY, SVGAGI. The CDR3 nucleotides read TGTGCCAGCAGTCGGGACAATGAGCAGTTCTTC. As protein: CASSRDNEQFF.

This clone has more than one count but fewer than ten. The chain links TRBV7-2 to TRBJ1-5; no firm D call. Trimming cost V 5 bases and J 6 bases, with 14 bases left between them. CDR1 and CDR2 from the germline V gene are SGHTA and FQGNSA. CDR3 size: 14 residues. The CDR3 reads CASSPREGGQPQHF. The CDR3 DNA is TGTGCCAGCAGCCCTCGCGAGGGTGGTCAGCCCCAGCATTTT.

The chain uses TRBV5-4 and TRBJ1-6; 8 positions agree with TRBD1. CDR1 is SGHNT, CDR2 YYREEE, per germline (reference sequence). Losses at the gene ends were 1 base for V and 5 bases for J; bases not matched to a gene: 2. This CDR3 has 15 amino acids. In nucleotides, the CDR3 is TGTGCCAGCAGCTTGCAGGGGGCGAATAATTCACCCCTCCACTTT. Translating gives CASSLQGANNSPLHF.

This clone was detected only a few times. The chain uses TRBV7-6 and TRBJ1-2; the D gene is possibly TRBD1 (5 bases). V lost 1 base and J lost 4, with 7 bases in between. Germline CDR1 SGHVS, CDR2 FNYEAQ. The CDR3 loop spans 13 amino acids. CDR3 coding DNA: TGTGCCAGCAGCTTAGGGAGGGGCTATGGCTACACCTTC. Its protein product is CASSLGRGYGYTF.

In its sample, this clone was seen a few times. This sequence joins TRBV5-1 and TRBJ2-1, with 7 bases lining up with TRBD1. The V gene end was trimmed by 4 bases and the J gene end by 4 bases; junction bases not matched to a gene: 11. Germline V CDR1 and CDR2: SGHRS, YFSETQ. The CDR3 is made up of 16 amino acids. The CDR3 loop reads CASSMSGQPPYNEQFF. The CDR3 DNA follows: TGCGCCAGCAGCATGTCGGGACAGCCACCATACAATGAGCAGTTCTTC.

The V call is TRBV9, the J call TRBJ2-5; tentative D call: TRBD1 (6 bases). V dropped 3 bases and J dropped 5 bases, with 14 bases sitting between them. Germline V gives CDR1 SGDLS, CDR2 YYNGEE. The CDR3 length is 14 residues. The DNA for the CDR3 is TGTGCCAGCAGCGATCAAGGGGGAGCGGAGACCCAGTACTTC. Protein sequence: CASSDQGGAETQYF.

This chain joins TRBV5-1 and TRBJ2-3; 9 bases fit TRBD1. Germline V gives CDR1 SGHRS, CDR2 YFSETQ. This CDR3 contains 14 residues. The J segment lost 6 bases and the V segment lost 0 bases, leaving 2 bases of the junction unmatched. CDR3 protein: CASSLETGGDTQYF. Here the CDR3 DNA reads TGCGCCAGCAGCTTGGAGACAGGGGGGGATACGCAGTATTTT.

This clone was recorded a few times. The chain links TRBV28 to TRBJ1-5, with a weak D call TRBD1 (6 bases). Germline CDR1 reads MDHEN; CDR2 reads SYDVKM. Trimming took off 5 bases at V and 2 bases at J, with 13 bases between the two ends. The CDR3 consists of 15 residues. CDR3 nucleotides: TGTGCCAGCAGTCCCCAGGGGAAAGGCAATCAGCCCCAGCATTTT. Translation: CASSPQGKGNQPQHF.

CDR3 sequence (DNA): TGTGCCAGCACCGGGACTGATTTTCGATGGGCTTTCTTT. This sequence encodes CASTGTDFRWAFF. J is TRBJ1-1 and V is TRBV6-5; TRBD1 is a possible D gene (5 bases). With 7 bases removed from V and 11 bases from J, the gap between germline ends came to 20 bases. Germline loops: CDR1 MNHEY, CDR2 SVGAGI. The CDR3 sequence is 13 residues long.

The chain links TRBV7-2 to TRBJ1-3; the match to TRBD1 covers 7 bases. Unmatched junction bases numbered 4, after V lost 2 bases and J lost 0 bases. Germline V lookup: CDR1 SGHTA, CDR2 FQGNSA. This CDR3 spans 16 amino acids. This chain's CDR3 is CASSLTGQSSGNTIYF. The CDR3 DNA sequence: TGTGCCAGCAGCTTAACGGGACAGAGCTCTGGAAACACCATATATTTT.

CDR3 in amino acids: CASSQGLAGANEQFF. The CDR3 DNA reads as TGTGCCAGCAGCCAAGGACTAGCGGGGGCAAATGAGCAGTTCTTC. V gene TRBV5-4 combines with J gene TRBJ2-1; 13 bases match TRBD2. The CDR3 runs 15 residues. V shed 4 bases, J shed 7 bases, and the junction held 5 bases outside the gene matches. Germline lookup yields CDR1 SGHNT and CDR2 YYREEE (reference sequence).